A selection of T cell receptor beta chains follows, all from one sample in a study of cytomegalovirus exposure and HLA in healthy donors. Generated by immunoSEQ multiplex PCR, the TCRdb table keeps only in-frame clones and is missing some. The sample yields 170,000 or so clones, around 84% seen once. Sequences were obtained from PBMCs. These receptors were taken from a man aged 18 to 35 in good health and CMV-seronegative. Both conserved end residues are part of each CDR3. The order of the fields is V gene, D gene, clone size, J gene, CDR3 protein, CDR3 DNA. A D gene is named only where the DNA matches it firmly. Some rows have no size entry. The others give once, few or many, or a class for an expanded clone.

TRBV28	TRBD2	.	TRBJ2-1	CASSLGLGRWAGRDEQFF	TGTGCCAGCAGTTTAGGACTAGGGCGTTGGGCAGGGCGGGATGAGCAGTTCTTC
TRBV7-8	.	.	TRBJ1-1	CASSRYSTAPEAFF	TGTGCCAGCAGCCGATATTCGACAGCGCCTGAAGCTTTCTTT
TRBV10-3	TRBD1	once	TRBJ2-3	CAIRGGQGVTDTQYF	TGTGCCATCAGGGGAGGACAGGGAGTGACAGATACGCAGTATTTT
TRBV29-1	TRBD2	.	TRBJ2-7	CSVEEGGYYEQYF	TGCAGCGTTGAAGAGGGGGGGTACTACGAGCAGTACTTC
TRBV4-3	TRBD2	.	TRBJ2-1	CASSQDPLRTSVYNEQFF	TGCGCCAGCAGCCAAGATCCTTTGAGGACTAGCGTCTACAATGAGCAGTTCTTC
TRBV5-1	.	.	TRBJ2-2	CASSPLLTGELFF	TGCGCCAGCAGCCCCCTCCTCACCGGGGAGCTGTTTTTT
TRBV2	TRBD1	once	TRBJ2-4	CASVGQGAAKNIQYF	TGTGCCAGCGTTGGACAGGGGGCGGCCAAAAACATTCAGTACTTC
TRBV7-9	TRBD1	.	TRBJ2-7	CASSLRDSPYEQYF	TGTGCCAGCAGCTTACGGGACAGCCCCTACGAGCAGTACTTC
TRBV30	TRBD1	.	TRBJ1-1	CAWSVGTVEAFF	TGTGCCTGGAGTGTAGGGACAGTAGAAGCTTTCTTT
TRBV2	.	.	TRBJ2-3	CASRLAKDTQYF	TGTGCCAGCAGGCTAGCGAAAGATACGCAGTATTTT
TRBV11-2	TRBD2	few	TRBJ2-3	CASSLDRFSGGHTDTQYF	TGTGCCAGCAGCTTAGATCGGTTTAGCGGGGGGCACACAGATACGCAGTATTTT
TRBV28	TRBD1	.	TRBJ2-1	CASKISWGTGVRNEQFF	TGTGCCAGCAAAATCTCGTGGGGGACAGGGGTCCGGAATGAGCAGTTCTTC
TRBV28	.	.	TRBJ2-7	CASSLSTAGTYEQYF	TGTGCCAGCAGTTTATCAACGGCGGGGACCTACGAGCAGTACTTC
TRBV7-9	.	.	TRBJ1-2	CASSLAGEEPNYGYTF	TGTGCCAGCAGCTTAGCGGGGGAGGAGCCTAACTATGGCTACACCTTC
TRBV4-1	.	.	TRBJ1-5	CASSQFREAQPQHF	TGCGCCAGCAGCCAATTCAGGGAGGCTCAGCCCCAGCATTTT
TRBV19	TRBD1	.	TRBJ2-6	CASSNRGSGANVLTF	TGTGCCAGTTCCAACAGGGGCTCTGGGGCCAACGTCCTGACTTTC
TRBV6-5	.	.	TRBJ1-5	CASSYSIPRTGQPQHF	TGTGCCAGCAGTTACTCGATTCCTAGGACTGGGCAGCCCCAGCATTTT
TRBV7-2	TRBD1	.	TRBJ2-5	CASSWTGLETQYF	TGTGCCAGCAGCTGGACAGGGTTAGAGACCCAGTACTTC
TRBV5-5	.	once	TRBJ1-2	CASSPDTGLGNYGYTF	TGTGCCAGCAGCCCTGACACAGGGTTGGGTAACTATGGCTACACCTTC
TRBV5-6	TRBD1	few	TRBJ1-2	CASTTGGYGYTF	TGTGCCAGCACGACAGGGGGCTATGGCTACACCTTC
TRBV7-9	.	.	TRBJ2-5	CASSLGAETQYF	TGTGCCAGCAGCTTAGGAGCGGAGACCCAGTACTTC
TRBV6-5	.	few	TRBJ1-2	CASSYSGGEGIYGYTF	TGTGCCAGCAGTTACTCCGGGGGGGAAGGGATCTATGGCTACACCTTC
TRBV6-1	TRBD1	.	TRBJ1-1	CASSGTANTEAFF	TGTGCCAGCAGCGGGACAGCGAACACTGAAGCTTTCTTT
TRBV29-1	.	.	TRBJ2-7	CSVAPSSYEQYF	TGCAGCGTCGCGCCGAGCTCCTACGAGCAGTACTTC
TRBV6-6	TRBD1	.	TRBJ2-7	CASSRTGGSYEQYF	TGTGCCAGCAGCCGGACAGGAGGTTCCTACGAGCAGTACTTC
TRBV29-1	TRBD1	.	TRBJ1-1	CSVQGGTEAFF	TGCAGCGTGCAGGGGGGCACTGAAGCTTTCTTT
TRBV5-6	TRBD2	.	TRBJ2-5	CASKVTSGSEETQYF	TGTGCCAGCAAAGTGACTAGCGGCAGCGAAGAGACCCAGTACTTC
TRBV4-3	.	.	TRBJ1-1	CASSQDRSVNTEAFF	TGCGCCAGCAGCCAAGATCGGTCGGTAAACACTGAAGCTTTCTTT
TRBV5-4	.	.	TRBJ2-7	CASSFTGGAEDEQYF	TGTGCCAGCAGCTTCACTGGGGGCGCAGAGGACGAGCAGTACTTC
TRBV28	.	few	TRBJ1-4	CASNRPTQDANEKLFF	TGTGCCAGCAACCGTCCCACACAGGATGCTAATGAAAAACTGTTTTTT
TRBV14	TRBD2	.	TRBJ2-1	CASRGTGLASNEQFF	TGTGCCAGCAGGGGGACGGGACTAGCGTCCAATGAGCAGTTCTTC
TRBV9	.	.	TRBJ1-3	CASSVLPGGEEVSVGNTIYF	TGTGCCAGCAGCGTCCTCCCGGGGGGCGAAGAGGTATCGGTAGGAAACACCATATATTTT
TRBV4-1	.	.	TRBJ1-1	CATRRWRGTEAFF	TGCGCCACTCGGAGATGGCGGGGCACTGAAGCTTTCTTT
TRBV25-1	TRBD1	few	TRBJ2-7	CASQGNRDRTYEQYF	TGTGCCAGCCAGGGAAACCGGGACAGGACCTACGAGCAGTACTTC
TRBV2	.	.	TRBJ2-6	CASNYPVAGHSGANVLTF	TGTGCCAGCAACTACCCGGTAGCAGGGCACTCTGGGGCCAACGTCCTGACTTTC
TRBV7-9	.	.	TRBJ1-2	CASSLGTASYSGYTF	TGTGCCAGCAGCTTAGGGACAGCCAGCTATAGTGGCTACACCTTC
TRBV1	.	.	TRBJ2-7	CTSSQALPGTGSYEQYF	TGCACCAGCAGCCAAGCCCTCCCGGGGACAGGGAGCTACGAGCAGTACTTC
TRBV5-1	.	.	TRBJ2-1	CASSLKIWRAGTYNEQFF	TGCGCCAGCAGCTTGAAGATCTGGAGGGCAGGGACCTACAATGAGCAGTTCTTC
TRBV27	TRBD1	.	TRBJ2-7	CASSYRDRGYEQYF	TGTGCCAGCAGCTACCGGGACAGGGGATACGAGCAGTACTTC
TRBV30	.	.	TRBJ2-7	CAWSGMNRDYEQYF	TGTGCCTGGAGTGGTATGAACAGGGACTACGAGCAGTACTTC
TRBV19	.	.	TRBJ2-2	CASTRERAGELFF	TGTGCCAGTACCCGGGAGCGCGCCGGGGAGCTGTTTTTT
TRBV6-5	.	.	TRBJ1-6	CASSSVNSPLHF	TGTGCCAGCAGTTCCGTTAATTCACCCCTCCACTTT
TRBV5-1	TRBD1	.	TRBJ2-5	CASSPWGGDRGQETQYF	TGCGCCAGCAGCCCCTGGGGGGGGGACAGGGGGCAAGAGACCCAGTACTTC
TRBV19	.	once	TRBJ2-1	CASSIGEGGHGNEQFF	TGTGCCAGTAGTATCGGGGAGGGGGGGCATGGCAATGAGCAGTTCTTC
TRBV9	.	.	TRBJ1-4	CASSPDRPNEKLFF	TGTGCCAGCAGCCCTGACAGACCTAATGAAAAACTGTTTTTT
TRBV27	TRBD1	.	TRBJ1-4	CASSLSWGQSNEKLFF	TGTGCCAGCAGTTTGAGTTGGGGACAGTCCAATGAAAAACTGTTTTTT
TRBV28	TRBD1	.	TRBJ1-2	CASSFDDRAQYGYTF	TGTGCCAGCAGTTTTGACGACAGGGCGCAATATGGCTACACCTTC
TRBV6-1	TRBD1	.	TRBJ1-1	CASSTGGFSEAFF	TGTGCCAGCAGTACAGGGGGCTTTTCGGAAGCTTTCTTT
TRBV5-5	TRBD2	.	TRBJ2-2	CASSPGRVAGGTGELFF	TGTGCCAGCAGCCCCGGCAGAGTAGCGGGGGGCACCGGGGAGCTGTTTTTT
TRBV6-5	TRBD2	.	TRBJ2-3	CASRGGAADTQYF	TGTGCCAGCAGGGGAGGGGCGGCAGATACGCAGTATTTT
TRBV9	.	once	TRBJ2-7	CASSVGRGGTGLYEQYF	TGTGCCAGCAGCGTAGGACGGGGGGGGACAGGGCTCTACGAGCAGTACTTC
TRBV4-3	TRBD1	few	TRBJ2-7	CASSQGQGHYEQYF	TGCGCCAGCAGCCAAGGACAGGGACACTACGAGCAGTACTTC
TRBV13	.	once	TRBJ1-2	CASGLREGGGYTF	TGTGCCAGCGGGCTGCGGGAGGGTGGCGGCTACACCTTC
TRBV2	.	large	TRBJ1-5	CASSERGPRGGNQPQHF	TGTGCCAGCAGCGAAAGGGGCCCCCGAGGCGGCAATCAGCCCCAGCATTTT
TRBV7-2	TRBD1	.	TRBJ1-2	CASSLTGAANYGYTF	TGTGCCAGCAGCTTAACAGGGGCGGCTAACTATGGCTACACCTTC
TRBV28	.	.	TRBJ2-5	CASTKTSQETQYF	TGTGCCAGCACCAAGACAAGCCAAGAGACCCAGTACTTC
TRBV5-1	.	.	TRBJ1-2	CASTLLAGGGYGYTF	TGCGCCAGCACCCTCCTGGCCGGGGGAGGCTATGGCTACACCTTC
TRBV6-6	TRBD2	.	TRBJ2-1	CASSYLTSGTHNEQFF	TGTGCCAGCAGTTACCTTACTAGCGGGACACACAATGAGCAGTTCTTC
TRBV29-1	.	.	TRBJ2-7	CSVVEGGWEQYF	TGCAGCGTTGTTGAGGGGGGGTGGGAGCAGTACTTC